These 30 T cell receptor beta chains were all obtained from the same sample, sequenced in a study of shared clonotypes between healthy human individuals. Assay: immunoSEQ multiplex PCR; the TCRdb copy retains only in-frame clones and omits some. The table has about 2.1 million clones, around 93% seen once; the top ten hold about 1.7%. Cells designated naive CD8 were CD45RO-negative and were positively selected for CCR7, with terminally differentiated effector memory CD45RA+ cells excluded. The source material was naive CD8+ T cells from PBMCs. These receptors were collected from a man younger than 35 in good health. Some clones in this sample may be carry-over from other donors' samples.

This clone was seen once. This sample includes further DNA sequences coding for the same CDR3. This chain connects TRBV5-1 to TRBJ2-2; D perhaps matches TRBD1 (6 bases). The CDR3 has 15 amino acids. The V end lost 0 bases, the J end lost 4 bases, and 10 bases lay between the germline ends. CDR1 SGHRS and CDR2 YFSETQ come from the germline V gene. CDR3 in amino acids: CASSLDRVGTGELFF. DNA of the CDR3: TGCGCCAGCAGCTTGGACAGGGTGGGCACCGGGGAGCTGTTTTTT.

Here the CDR3 DNA reads TGTGCCAGCAGCCCTAGGACAGGGATGGGTCCTTTCTTT. Translated: CASSPRTGMGPFF. This sequence joins TRBV7-6 and TRBJ1-1; 8 bases are shared with TRBD1. Germline-derived CDR1 and CDR2 are SGHVS and FNYEAQ. V lost 5 bases, J lost 12 bases, and 11 bases stayed unmatched. This CDR3 is built from 13 residues.

This chain joins TRBV4-1 and TRBJ2-2, with TRBD1 as a possible D gene (6 bases). V was pared by 5 bases and J by 6 bases, with 7 bases between. This CDR3 contains 12 residues. CDR1 and CDR2 (germline): MGHRA, YSYEKL. CDR3 amino acids: CASSNRAGELFF. DNA of the CDR3: TGCGCCAGCAGCAACAGGGCCGGGGAGCTGTTTTTT.

The V call is TRBV19, the J call TRBJ2-7; D gene ambiguous. The CDR3 spans 14 residues. Germline V gene data show CDR1 as LNHDA and CDR2 as SQIVND (reference sequence). Trimming removed 4 bases at V and 2 bases at J, with 12 bases between. The CDR3 region is CASSRFTDTYEQYF. The CDR3 nucleotides read TGTGCCAGTAGTAGATTCACCGATACCTACGAGCAGTACTTC.

The V and J genes are TRBV11-2 and TRBJ1-2; 8 nucleotides agree with TRBD1. CDR3 length equals 15 residues. Germline lookup yields CDR1 SGHAT and CDR2 FQNNGV. Trimming removed 1 base from V and 0 bases from J; junction bases left unmatched: 1. The CDR3 DNA sequence: TGTGCCAGCAGCTTAGTACAGGGGGCTAACTATGGCTACACCTTC. Protein: CASSLVQGANYGYTF.

V and J are TRBV5-1 and TRBJ2-7; D is unresolved. Deletions cut 6 bases from V and 4 bases from J, with 17 bases between. The CDR3 is 14 amino acids. Germline V gene lookup returns CDR1 SGHRS and CDR2 YFSETQ. The CDR3 nucleotides read TGCGCCAGCATCTGGACCCAAGATGCTTACGAGCAGTACTTC. Its protein is CASIWTQDAYEQYF.

This rearrangement joins TRBV9 to TRBJ2-1; D unclear. V lost 0 bases and J lost 6, with 25 bases in between. The length of the CDR3 is 19 residues. Germline CDR1 and CDR2: SGDLS and YYNGEE. Here the CDR3 DNA reads TGTGCCAGCAGCGTAGAAGTGAGACCGACGATTGGAAAGAGCAATGAGCAGTTCTTC. Translation: CASSVEVRPTIGKSNEQFF.

The CDR3 spells CASSQLIGEANEKLFF. CDR3 nucleotide sequence: TGTGCCAGCAGCCAATTGATCGGAGAGGCTAATGAAAAACTGTTTTTT. The rearrangement joins TRBV16 to TRBJ1-4; D is unresolved. This CDR3 has 16 amino acids. Looked up from germline, CDR1 is KGHSY and CDR2 is FQNENV. V lost 1 base, J lost 3 bases, and 12 bases lay in between.

The genes are TRBV7-9 and TRBJ1-5; D uncertain. V was pared by 11 bases and J by 0 bases, with 11 bases between. CDR3 length: 13 amino acids. Germline assignment: CDR1 SEHNR and CDR2 FQNEAQ (reference sequence). The DNA of the CDR3 is TGTGCCGGGCAGGTGGATAGCAATCAGCCCCAGCATTTT. Protein product: CAGQVDSNQPQHF.

This clone has a handful of counts. Written as DNA, the CDR3 is TGTGCCAGCAGTGAAGCGCTTAGGGGCCGGAACACTGAAGCTTTCTTT. Residues: CASSEALRGRNTEAFF. The rearrangement uses TRBV6-1 and TRBJ1-1, with D maybe TRBD1 (5 bases). This CDR3 is 16 amino acids long. Germline CDR1 MNHNS, CDR2 SASEGT. Trimming cost V 0 bases and J 1 base, with 12 bases left between them.

In nucleotides, the CDR3 is TGTGCCAGCACTCACGGGACTAGCGGGAGGACCGATACGCAGTATTTT. Its protein is CASTHGTSGRTDTQYF. This chain connects TRBV27 to TRBJ2-3; 15 bases match TRBD2. J lost 6 bases, V lost 7 bases, and 8 bases had no gene match. CDR1 and CDR2 from the germline V gene are MNHEY and SMNVEV (reference sequence). The CDR3 length is 16 residues.

The chain is built from TRBV15 and TRBJ2-7; 8 bases agree with TRBD2. The V and J ends lost 0 bases and 2 bases, in that order; junction bases with no gene match: 6. The CDR3 is 16 amino acids. Germline V gives CDR1 LNHNV, CDR2 YYDKDF (reference sequence). The chain's CDR3 is CATSRDWREDPYEQYF. CDR3 DNA: TGTGCCACCAGCAGAGATTGGCGGGAGGACCCCTACGAGCAGTACTTC.

The chain couples TRBV10-2 to TRBJ2-1; 9 nucleotides agree with TRBD2. Germline CDR1 reads WSHSY; CDR2 reads SAAADI. CDR3 size: 14 residues. V trimming: 9 bases; J trimming: 3 bases; junction bases outside the gene matches: 6. The CDR3 DNA is TGCGCCAGTTCCGGGACTAGCTTCTACAATGAGCAGTTCTTC. Residues: CASSGTSFYNEQFF.

The V call is TRBV15, the J call TRBJ2-7, with D perhaps TRBD2 (5 bases). Germline V gene data show CDR1 as LNHNV and CDR2 as YYDKDF (reference sequence). The CDR3 is 14 amino acids. V was clipped by 1 base and J by 0 bases, with 7 bases between them. This CDR3 is CATSRAGTSYEQYF. As DNA, the CDR3 is TGTGCCACCAGCAGAGCGGGAACCTCCTACGAGCAGTACTTC.

J is TRBJ2-1 and V is TRBV5-4, with TRBD1 identical over 8 bases. The CDR3 has 16 amino acids. The germline gives CDR1 SGHNT, CDR2 YYREEE (reference sequence). V was clipped by 3 bases and J by 0 bases; unmatched bases: 5. The CDR3 DNA is TGTGCCAGCAGCTCTTGGACAGGGAGCTCCTACAATGAGCAGTTCTTC. This gives the protein CASSSWTGSSYNEQFF.

This clone has a single count. The chain links TRBV2 to TRBJ2-1; the match to TRBD2 covers 9 bases. With 3 bases clipped from V and 15 bases from J, the junction kept 12 bases outside the gene matches. Looked up from germline, CDR1 is SNHLY and CDR2 is FYNNEI. The CDR3 is 14 residues long. This CDR3 reads CASSDPSGATLGFF. The CDR3 nucleotides read TGTGCCAGCAGTGACCCTAGCGGGGCGACTCTGGGGTTCTTC.

The rearrangement joins TRBV27 to TRBJ2-1; D is undetermined. V was shortened by 6 bases and J by 3 bases, with 15 bases between the two germline ends. Germline V gene lookup returns CDR1 MNHEY and CDR2 SMNVEV (reference sequence). The CDR3 runs 15 residues. In nucleotides, the CDR3 is TGTGCCAGCAGAACAAAAGCAGGCCGCTACAATGAGCAGTTCTTC. Residues: CASRTKAGRYNEQFF.

The chain employs TRBV5-1 and TRBJ1-1; tentative D call: TRBD1 (5 bases). Trimming took off 4 bases at V and 0 bases at J, with 13 bases between the two ends. Germline lookup yields CDR1 SGHRS and CDR2 YFSETQ. This CDR3 contains 15 residues. The CDR3 nucleotides read TGCGCCAGCAGCCAATCGGGACGGCTGAACACTGAAGCTTTCTTT. This encodes CASSQSGRLNTEAFF.

This clone was counted once. This chain connects TRBV9 to TRBJ2-1, with 14 bases aligning to TRBD2. This CDR3 region has 16 residues. In germline, CDR1 is SGDLS, CDR2 YYNGEE. Unmatched junction bases numbered 8, after V lost 3 bases and J lost 9 bases. The CDR3 DNA reads as TGTGCCAGCAGCGAGGGAGGACTAGCGGGAGGAAGTGAGCAGTTCTTC. It is translated as CASSEGGLAGGSEQFF.

CDR3 loop: CASSWTGGFSGYTF. CDR3 DNA: TGTGCCAGCAGCTGGACAGGGGGTTTTTCGGGCTACACCTTC. This chain joins TRBV27 and TRBJ1-2; TRBD1 matches at 10 bases. CDR3 length equals 14 residues. The germline gives CDR1 MNHEY, CDR2 SMNVEV (reference sequence). Trimming cost V 6 bases and J 8 bases; bases outside gene matches: 9.

The J gene is TRBJ2-7, the V gene TRBV4-1; 9 positions agree with TRBD1. In germline, CDR1 is MGHRA, CDR2 YSYEKL. The CDR3 is 15 amino acids. V gave up 2 bases and J gave up 3 bases; unmatched junction bases: 5. The CDR3: CASSQRWTGDYEQYF. CDR3 nucleotide sequence: TGCGCCAGCAGCCAAAGGTGGACAGGGGACTACGAGCAGTACTTC.

The chain couples TRBV7-9 to TRBJ2-5; D may match TRBD1 or TRBD2 (5 bases each). Germline V CDR1 and CDR2: SEHNR, FQNEAQ (reference sequence). This CDR3 is 15 amino acids long. Trimming shortened V by 5 bases and J by 5 bases, and 18 bases separated the two germline ends. The chain's CDR3 is CASSARGPLEETQYF. The CDR3 DNA sequence: TGTGCCAGCAGCGCCCGGGGCCCTTTAGAGGAGACCCAGTACTTC. Looking up the rest from reference TRBV7-9 and TRBJ2-5 gives the full variable domain: DTGVSQNPRHKITKRGQNVTFRCDPISEHNRLYWYRQTLGQGPEFLTYFQNEAQLEKSRLLSDRFSAERPKGSFSTLEIQRTEQGDSAMYLCASSARGPLEETQYFGPGTRLLVL.

In this sample, this clone turned up once. This chain joins TRBV28 and TRBJ2-6; no clear D gene. V gave up 5 bases and J gave up 0 bases, with 14 bases separating them. The CDR3 length is 17 residues. Looked up from germline, CDR1 is MDHEN and CDR2 is SYDVKM. CDR3 protein: CASSTQIEVSGANVLTF. DNA for the CDR3: TGTGCCAGCAGTACTCAAATAGAGGTCTCTGGGGCCAACGTCCTGACTTTC.

The CDR3 coding sequence is TGTGCCAGCAGGGATGACTGGGACGTCCAGCCCCAGCATTTT. Residues: CASRDDWDVQPQHF. V is TRBV6-1 and J is TRBJ1-5, with a possible D match to TRBD1 (5 bases). The CDR3 has 14 residues. Between the trimmed V and J ends, which lost 6 bases and 7 bases, there was a span of 16 bases. The germline gives CDR1 MNHNS, CDR2 SASEGT.

In its sample, this clone was seen once. The chain joins TRBV30 to TRBJ2-7; weak D call: TRBD2 (5 bases). Between the trimmed V and J ends, which lost 2 bases and 7 bases, there was a span of 15 bases. This CDR3 contains 13 residues. Germline values: CDR1 GTSNPN, CDR2 SVGIG (reference sequence). As DNA, the CDR3 is TGTGCCTGGAGTCGCGGGTTTTCCGGGGAGCAGTACTTC. Its translation is CAWSRGFSGEQYF.

As regards this clone: Other DNA sequences in the same sample also yield this CDR3. This rearrangement joins TRBV9 to TRBJ2-6; D call uncertain. The CDR3 is made up of 14 amino acids. The V end was cut by 0 bases, the J end by 3 bases, with 4 bases between. Germline CDR1 reads SGDLS; CDR2 reads YYNGEE. CDR3 protein: CASSVGFGANVLTF. DNA for the CDR3: TGTGCCAGCAGCGTAGGGTTTGGGGCCAACGTCCTGACTTTC.

The chain carries TRBV9 and TRBJ1-1; the match to TRBD1 covers 10 bases. This CDR3 is 16 amino acids long. The germline gives CDR1 SGDLS, CDR2 YYNGEE. Trimming at V came to 4 bases and at J to 5 bases, leaving 11 bases not matched to a gene. CDR3 DNA sequence: TGTGCCAGCAGCCCCAGACAGGGGGCCACCGGGACTGAAGCTTTCTTT. Amino acids: CASSPRQGATGTEAFF.

The CDR3, as DNA: TGCGCCAGCAGCTTTTCGCACGGATACAATGAGCAGTTCTTC. Its translation: CASSFSHGYNEQFF. This chain connects TRBV5-1 to TRBJ2-1; D uncertain. The CDR3 is 14 amino acids. CDR1 SGHRS and CDR2 YFSETQ come from the germline V gene. V lost 2 bases and J lost 4, with 10 bases in between.

V usage is TRBV7-2 and J usage is TRBJ2-7; D might be TRBD2 (5 bases). The V gene's germline CDR1 is SGHTA and CDR2 FQGNSA. The CDR3 contains 16 residues. V was pared by 5 bases and J by 2 bases, with 19 bases between. CDR3 sequence (DNA): TGTGCCAGCAGCGCAGCTAAGTATGGGAGAACCTACGAGCAGTACTTC. It codes for CASSAAKYGRTYEQYF.

The chain is built from TRBV27 and TRBJ1-1; D remains ambiguous. Trimming stripped 1 base from V and 1 base from J, with 13 bases between. Germline assignment: CDR1 MNHEY and CDR2 SMNVEV (reference sequence). The CDR3 contains 16 residues. CDR3 sequence (DNA): TGTGCCAGCAGTTTATTTGGTGTAGGGCAGAACACTGAAGCTTTCTTT. Translated, it gives CASSLFGVGQNTEAFF.